This T cell receptor (beta chain) was sequenced in a study of a mutant IDH1 vaccine in newly diagnosed glioma. Regarding the study as a whole: Pseudoprogression appears to have had no connection to changes in top peripheral T cell clonotypes.

As concerns this clone: What it recognizes is unknown.

Sequencing used immunoSEQ multiplex PCR; TCRdb keeps in-frame clones, though not all of them. The profile shows about 67,000 clones, 80% to 90% of them singletons. Germline CDR1 and CDR2: SQVTM and ANQGSEA. There are 14 residues in the CDR3. V lost 7 bases to trimming and J lost 2 bases, with 17 bases between them. Time point noted: baseline, week 1 (first vaccination visit). Regarding treatment: pre-vaccination baseline after standard-of-care therapy. The donor cohort comprised cases of new WHO grade 3 or 4 IDH1-mutant, ATRX-lost astrocytoma. The chain carries TRBV29-1 and TRBJ1-2; D remains ambiguous. This sequence was found in a woman aged 18 to 35 with glioma. Some clones in this sample may be carry-over from other donors' samples. Material: peripheral blood mononuclear cells (PBMCs), obtained from a glioma patient treated with radiotherapy, temozolomide or both. CDR3: CSAQEGAFNYGYTF. The CDR3 DNA reads TGCAGCGCTCAGGAAGGAGCCTTCAACTATGGCTACACCTTC.